The 19 T cell receptor beta chains below come from one sample, sequenced in a study of T cell repertoires in cytomegalovirus infection. A single record per CDR3 protein comes from TCRdb applying MiXCR to the reads. The repertoire holds fewer than 350,000 distinct CDR3 sequences, with roughly a sixth as singletons. The sequenced sample was PBMCs. The receptors stem from a human donor in good health (CMV status not recorded). Some clones in this sample may be carry-over from other donors' samples.

This clonotype was observed a handful of times. This chain links TRBV6-1 with TRBJ2-7, with 8 nucleotides matching TRBD1. This CDR3 region has 13 residues. V was clipped by 6 bases and J by 2 bases; unmatched bases: 3. The germline gives CDR1 MNHNS, CDR2 SASEGT. DNA for the CDR3: TGTGCCAGCAGAAGGGACAGGACCTACGAGCAGTACTTC. Amino acid sequence: CASRRDRTYEQYF.

CDR3 in DNA: TGTGCCAGCAGCTTAGTAGTTTATACAGCCCCGGCCAATGAGCAGTTCTTC. It translates to CASSLVVYTAPANEQFF. V is TRBV7-2 and J is TRBJ2-1; D gene unclear. Germline CDR1 reads SGHTA; CDR2 reads FQGNSA. Trimming took 1 base from V and 6 from J, leaving 19 bases between them. There are 17 residues in the CDR3.

This clonotype has more than one count but fewer than ten. The DNA for the CDR3 is TGTGCCAGCAGCTACCTTGCGGGTAGCGGAGCGGCGCGGCGCACAGATACGCAGTATTTT. Protein product: CASSYLAGSGAARRTDTQYF. The V call is TRBV6-2 or TRBV6-3, the J call TRBJ2-3; D perhaps matches TRBD2 (6 bases). This CDR3 has 20 amino acids. Between the trimmed V and J ends, which lost 6 bases and 1 base, there was a span of 29 bases. The germline V gene encodes CDR1 MNHEY and CDR2 SVGEGT.

The sample holds a few counts of this clonotype. The chain is built from TRBV6-5 and TRBJ2-7; 10 bases match TRBD1. With V trimmed by 2 bases and J by 3 bases, 10 bases remained unmatched. This CDR3 is built from 17 residues. CDR1 and CDR2 (germline): MNHEY, SVGAGI. The CDR3 region has the DNA TGTGCCAGCAGTTACACGGGGTTAGGACAGGGGGTCTACGAGCAGTACTTC. Translation gives CASSYTGLGQGVYEQYF.

The chain uses TRBV5-6 and TRBJ1-5; D unclear. This CDR3 has 15 amino acids. V lost 0 bases, J lost 5 bases, and 12 bases lay in between. Germline assignment: CDR1 SGHDT and CDR2 YYEEEE. The CDR3 sequence is CASSLGRGDDQPQHF. The DNA of the CDR3 is TGTGCCAGCAGCTTGGGGCGGGGAGACGATCAGCCCCAGCATTTT.

This clonotype has a handful of counts. The chain joins TRBV6-1 to TRBJ1-1; 12 bases are a match to TRBD1. The germline CDR1 and CDR2 sequences are MNHNS and SASEGT. The ends lost 7 bases at V and 5 bases at J; junction bases unmatched: 11. This CDR3 contains 16 residues. In DNA form, the CDR3 reads TGTGCCAGCAACACCGGGACAGGGGGCTGGAGGACTGAAGCTTTCTTT. It encodes CASNTGTGGWRTEAFF.

The CDR3 DNA sequence: TGTGCCAGCAGCTTGGCCCGGGGACAGTGGGGACAGCCCCAGCATTTT. Protein: CASSLARGQWGQPQHF. V usage is TRBV5-8 and J usage is TRBJ1-5; TRBD1 aligns across 7 bases. V lost 0 bases, J lost 7 bases, and 10 bases stayed unmatched. The length of the CDR3 is 16 residues. Germline V gene sequence: CDR1 SGHTS, CDR2 YDEGEE.

V usage is TRBV6-1 and J usage is TRBJ2-3; tentatively, D is TRBD2 (6 bases). The V gene's germline CDR1 is MNHNS and CDR2 SASEGT. V was cut by 2 bases and J by 10 bases, with 10 bases left in between. The length of the CDR3 is 12 residues. The CDR3 coding sequence is TGTGCCAGCAGTGAACGGGGGTCCCCGCAGTATTTT. The encoded protein is CASSERGSPQYF.

This clonotype was picked up a small number of times. A much larger clone sits a single nucleotide away, making a read error possible. As DNA, the CDR3 is TGTGCCAGCACAGTGATGGGGACCAATCAGCCCCAGCATTTT. Protein sequence: CASTVMGTNQPQHF. The genes are TRBV12-3 or TRBV12-4 and TRBJ1-5, with a tentative D call TRBD1 (5 bases). Deletions cut 7 bases from V and 3 bases from J, with 13 bases between. The CDR3 is made up of 14 amino acids.

This clonotype was counted a few times. The CDR3: CASRRTGVSNQPQHF. Here the CDR3 DNA reads TGTGCCAGCAGGCGAACAGGTGTAAGCAATCAGCCCCAGCATTTT. The V and J genes are TRBV6-1 and TRBJ1-5, with a possible D match to TRBD1 (5 bases). CDR3 length: 15 amino acids. V was trimmed by 6 bases and J by 1 base, leaving 13 bases between them. Germline CDR1 reads MNHNS; CDR2 reads SASEGT.

The chain couples TRBV5-1 to TRBJ2-5, with 7 bases matching TRBD1. Trimming took 4 bases from V and 0 from J; bases not matched to a gene: 9. The CDR3 consists of 16 residues. The germline V gene encodes CDR1 SGHRS and CDR2 YFSETQ. Here the CDR3 reads CASSPRGQLYQETQYF. Written as DNA, the CDR3 is TGCGCCAGCAGCCCAAGGGGGCAGTTGTACCAAGAGACCCAGTACTTC.

V is TRBV6-2 or TRBV6-3 and J is TRBJ2-1; the D gene is possibly TRBD1 (6 bases). This CDR3 contains 14 residues. V was shortened by 7 bases and J by 0 bases, with 10 bases between the two germline ends. Looked up from germline, CDR1 is MNHEY and CDR2 is SVGEGT. CDR3 bases: TGTGCCAGCACCCCAGGGGCCTCCTACAATGAGCAGTTCTTC. Protein product: CASTPGASYNEQFF.

The sample holds many counts of this clonotype. The chain is built from TRBV6-2 or TRBV6-3 and TRBJ2-7; D tentatively fits TRBD1 or TRBD2 (5 bases each). Germline lookup yields CDR1 MNHEY and CDR2 SVGEGT. The CDR3 spans 16 residues. V lost 4 bases and J lost 0, with 16 bases in between. CDR3 residues: CASSSYRDRYSYEQYF. The CDR3 DNA reads as TGTGCCAGCAGTTCCTACCGGGACCGCTACTCCTACGAGCAGTACTTC.

The table lists this clonotype with a few counts. This sequence joins TRBV5-1 and TRBJ1-2; 10 nucleotides agree with TRBD1. J lost 9 bases, V lost 4 bases, and 12 bases had no gene match. The germline V gene encodes CDR1 SGHRS and CDR2 YFSETQ. This CDR3 spans 15 amino acids. CDR3 amino acids: CASSRSGTGDSSYTF. In DNA, the CDR3 is TGCGCCAGCAGCCGGAGTGGGACAGGGGACTCGAGCTACACCTTC. The full variable domain, in which reference TRBV5-1 and TRBJ1-2 provide the parts outside the CDR3, is KAGVTQTPRYLIKTRGQQVTLSCSPISGHRSVSWYQQTPGQGLQFLFEYFSETQRNKGNFPGRFSGRQFSNSRSEMNVSTLELGDSALYLCASSRSGTGDSSYTFGSGTRLTVV.

The sample holds a few counts of this clonotype. The chain joins TRBV28 to TRBJ2-6; no clear D. The V end lost 3 bases, the J end lost 0 bases, and 9 bases lay between the germline ends. This CDR3 is built from 16 residues. Looked up from germline, CDR1 is MDHEN and CDR2 is SYDVKM. CDR3 residues: CASSFQKSSGANVLTF. The CDR3 DNA is TGTGCCAGCAGTTTCCAGAAAAGCTCTGGGGCCAACGTCCTGACTTTC.

The chain recombines TRBV9 with TRBJ1-2, with D perhaps matching TRBD1 (5 bases). This CDR3 is built from 15 residues. The V gene's germline CDR1 is SGDLS and CDR2 YYNGEE. The germline V and J ends were trimmed by 3 bases and 4 bases, with 16 bases remaining between them. This chain's CDR3 is CASSDSSRGGYGYTF. For the CDR3, the DNA is TGTGCCAGCAGCGACAGTAGTAGGGGCGGCTATGGCTACACCTTC.

This clonotype occurred many times. V and J are TRBV7-2 and TRBJ2-3, with D possibly called TRBD1 or TRBD2 (5 bases each). The CDR3 runs 18 residues. Trimming removed 2 bases at V and 6 bases at J, with 24 bases between. CDR1 SGHTA and CDR2 FQGNSA come from the germline V gene. CDR3 in amino acids: CASSLFQRSQGRADTQYF. As DNA, the CDR3 is TGTGCCAGCAGCTTATTCCAGCGGTCCCAGGGCCGGGCGGATACGCAGTATTTT.

The CDR3 DNA follows: TGTGCCAGCAGTTCTAATAAGGGGGGCACTGAAGCTTTCTTT. The encoded protein is CASSSNKGGTEAFF. V gene TRBV28 combines with J gene TRBJ1-1, with D possibly matching TRBD1 (6 bases). CDR1 and CDR2 (germline): MDHEN, SYDVKM. The V gene lost 4 bases and the J gene lost 4 bases, with 13 bases spanning the gap. This CDR3 comprises 14 residues.

The chain employs TRBV20-1 and TRBJ1-6, with D possibly being TRBD1 (6 bases). This CDR3 spans 19 amino acids. Trimming removed 0 bases at V and 9 bases at J, with 27 bases between. Germline-derived CDR1 and CDR2 are DFQATT and SNEGSKA (reference sequence). The chain's CDR3 is CSARDERQAGNQGSSPLHF. The CDR3 nucleotides are TGCAGTGCTAGAGATGAGAGACAGGCGGGGAATCAGGGATCTTCACCCCTCCACTTT.